This T cell receptor beta chain is drawn from a study of PD-1 blockade in classical Hodgkin lymphoma. Study-wide results and caveats: By C4D1, diversity of CD4+ TCRs had risen significantly, whereas that of CD8+ TCRs had not. Newly diagnosed patients were reported to start with lower TCR diversity than healthy donors.

This sample's time point: cycle 4 day 1 (C4D1), after about 6 weeks of nivolumab. Each patient's relapse followed autologous stem cell transplantation, and brentuximab vedotin exposure varied. Patients had relapsed/refractory classical Hodgkin lymphoma with complete response, partial response or progressive disease as best response. Trimming removed 5 bases from V and 10 bases from J; junction bases left unmatched: 7. CDR3 length: 13 residues. The V gene's germline CDR1 is SGHVS and CDR2 FNYEAQ. Produced via immunoSEQ multiplex PCR; TCRdb's table is partial and in-frame only. The sample gives 64,000 or so clones, 85% to 95% of which show up once; about 8% is in the top ten. This clone was seen just once. Its antigen remains unknown.

The clonotype comes from a human donor with classical Hodgkin lymphoma. The chain has TRBV7-6 and TRBJ2-1; 8 nucleotides match TRBD2. Specimen: peripheral blood mononuclear cells (PBMCs), collected before the fourth cycle of nivolumab. The CDR3 DNA reads TGTGCCAGCAGCAAGGGAGCGGGAGTAGAGCAGTTCTTC. Translating it yields CASSKGAGVEQFF.